The 21 T cell receptor beta chains presented below share a single source sample, sequenced in a study of T-cell reconstitution after alpha-beta-depleted transplantation in children. Unique molecular identifiers were built into the TCRbeta library. TCRdb recomputed calls from the PCR reads with MiXCR, one row per CDR3 protein. The table lists about 290,000 distinct CDR3 sequences, 10% of them singletons. Sequences were derived from PBMCs, sampled before TCRalphabeta/CD19-depleted stem cell transplant. These receptors came from a boy younger than two with acute myeloid leukemia, due to receive a stem cell transplant.

This clonotype was observed many times. This chain connects TRBV30 to TRBJ2-5; 8 bases align to TRBD1. The CDR3 is made up of 17 amino acids. Per germline, CDR1 GTSNPN and CDR2 SVGIG (reference sequence). Unmatched junction bases numbered 10, after V lost 0 bases and J lost 1 base. CDR3 protein: CAWSVFWDRRLQETQYF. The CDR3 DNA follows: TGTGCCTGGAGTGTATTCTGGGACAGGAGGCTCCAAGAGACCCAGTACTTC.

Regarding this clonotype: One base away lies a much larger clone, so this may be a sequencing read error. This sequence joins TRBV4-2 and TRBJ1-6; 10 nucleotides align to TRBD1. J gave up 6 bases and V 0 bases, and 11 bases lay outside the gene matches. The CDR3 length is 19 residues. The germline gives CDR1 LGHNA, CDR2 YNFKEQ. CDR3 bases: TGTGCCAGCAGCCAAGAGTTCGGACAGGGGGAAGTGTCTAATTCACCCCTCCACTTT. Its translation is CASSQEFGQGEVSNSPLHF.

In its sample, this clonotype was seen many times. This chain uses TRBV7-2 with TRBJ2-5, with TRBD1 matching 7 bases. This CDR3 is 14 amino acids long. Germline lookup yields CDR1 SGHTA and CDR2 FQGNSA. The trim removed 7 bases at V and 5 bases at J, leaving 10 bases unmatched. CDR3 loop: CASTRQGGRETQYF. The CDR3 DNA reads as TGTGCCAGCACCCGACAGGGCGGTAGGGAGACCCAGTACTTC.

This clonotype was seen a few times. The chain is built from TRBV3-1 and TRBJ1-1; D is perhaps TRBD1 (5 bases). From germline, CDR1 is LGHDT and CDR2 YNNKEL (reference sequence). The V and J ends lost 4 bases and 0 bases respectively, with 12 bases between them. The CDR3 covers 15 residues. CDR3 DNA sequence: TGTGCCAGCAGCCCCCTACGGGGCGTGAACACTGAAGCTTTCTTT. This encodes CASSPLRGVNTEAFF.

There are many counts of this clonotype. The chain has TRBV29-1 and TRBJ2-1; TRBD1 is a possible D gene (5 bases). CDR3 length: 13 amino acids. The V gene's germline CDR1 is SQVTM and CDR2 ANQGSEA. Trimming pared 6 bases from V and 4 bases from J, leaving 13 bases between. CDR3 region: CSVSTNRYNEQFF. The CDR3 region has the DNA TGCAGCGTCTCAACGAACAGGTACAATGAGCAGTTCTTC.

This chain uses TRBV7-9 with TRBJ2-7, with D perhaps assigned TRBD1 or TRBD2 (5 bases each). Germline loops: CDR1 SEHNR, CDR2 FQNEAQ (reference sequence). V gave up 5 bases and J gave up 2 bases, with 19 bases separating them. The CDR3 contains 16 residues. In DNA, the CDR3 is TGTGCCAGCAGCCCCCCCGCCGGGACGGAAGCCTACGAGCAGTACTTC. This sequence encodes CASSPPAGTEAYEQYF. Full variable domain (outside the CDR3, taken from reference TRBV7-9 and TRBJ2-7): DTGVSQNPRHKITKRGQNVTFRCDPISEHNRLYWYRQTLGQGPEFLTYFQNEAQLEKSRLLSDRFSAERPKGSFSTLEIQRTEQGDSAMYLCASSPPAGTEAYEQYFGPGTRLTVT.

This clonotype was observed at least ten times. The chain carries TRBV5-4 and TRBJ2-3; 15 bases fit TRBD2. CDR3 length: 21 amino acids. Germline CDR1 reads SGHNT; CDR2 reads YYREEE (reference sequence). With V trimmed by 1 base and J by 0 bases, 12 bases remained unmatched. The DNA of the CDR3 is TGTGCCAGCAGCTTGTCCCGGACTAGCGGGAGGGGGAGTTCTAGCACAGATACGCAGTATTTT. Its translation: CASSLSRTSGRGSSSTDTQYF.

Ten or more counts support this clonotype. DNA for the CDR3: TGTGCCAGCAGCGTAACTAGCGGGGGGGCGAAGGAGCAGTTCTTC. Its translation: CASSVTSGGAKEQFF. J is TRBJ2-1 and V is TRBV9; TRBD2 agrees at 13 bases. The CDR3 consists of 15 residues. J was trimmed by 10 bases and V by 1 base; bases with no gene match: 5. Germline V gives CDR1 SGDLS, CDR2 YYNGEE.

This clonotype was seen repeatedly, ten times or more. One junction end does not reproduce the germline sequence, and a read error may be involved. The CDR3 spells CATSRDRTGVTEVFF. The DNA of the CDR3 is TGTGCCACCAGCAGAGATCGAACAGGGGTAACTGAAGTTTTCTTT. This chain links TRBV15 with TRBJ1-1; 7 nucleotides match TRBD1. The CDR3 is 15 residues long. CDR1 is LNHNV and CDR2 is YYDKDF in the germline V gene (reference sequence).

This clonotype was seen at least ten times. The junction departs from the called germline gene at one end, perhaps through a read error. The V and J genes are TRBV29-1 and TRBJ2-7; the match to TRBD1 covers 9 bases. This CDR3 comprises 13 residues. The germline CDR1 and CDR2 sequences are SQVTM and ANQGSEA. CDR3 protein: CSVPGTGQYDQYF. Written as DNA, the CDR3 is TGCAGCGTCCCCGGGACAGGGCAATACGACCAGTACTTC.

The chain links TRBV2 to TRBJ1-1; D remains ambiguous. The CDR3 length is 14 residues. Trimming took 6 bases from V and 0 from J, leaving 11 bases between them. Germline values: CDR1 SNHLY, CDR2 FYNNEI. This chain's CDR3 is CASRVARLNTEAFF. Here the CDR3 DNA reads TGTGCCAGCAGGGTGGCACGGTTGAACACTGAAGCTTTCTTT.

This clonotype was counted at least ten times. The V and J genes are TRBV6-1 and TRBJ1-2; the match to TRBD1 covers 9 bases. J gave up 8 bases and V 5 bases, and 6 bases lay outside the gene matches. The CDR3 is made up of 13 amino acids. The germline CDR1 and CDR2 sequences are MNHNS and SASEGT. The CDR3 nucleotides are TGTGCCAGCAGTAGGGACAGGGTTCACGGCTACACCTTC. Its translation: CASSRDRVHGYTF.

This clonotype was detected ten times or more. This chain connects TRBV9 to TRBJ2-7; possible D gene TRBD1, 5 bases. Germline V gene data show CDR1 as SGDLS and CDR2 as YYNGEE. V was clipped by 1 base and J by 0 bases, with 14 bases between them. This CDR3 has 16 amino acids. In nucleotides, the CDR3 is TGTGCCAGCAGCGTAACTCCGGACAAGAGCTCCTACGAGCAGTACTTC. Amino acid sequence: CASSVTPDKSSYEQYF.

This clonotype appeared many times. The genes are TRBV11-2 and TRBJ2-7; TRBD1 aligns across 7 bases. The CDR3 contains 15 residues. Per the germline V gene, CDR1 is SGHAT and CDR2 is FQNNGV. Losses at the gene ends were 3 bases for V and 1 base for J; bases not matched to a gene: 6. CDR3 nucleotide sequence: TGTGCCAGCAGCTTTGGGGGACAGACATCCTACGAGCAGTACTTC. Its protein is CASSFGGQTSYEQYF.

This clonotype was recorded many times. At one end, the junction sequence differs from germline, possibly due to a read error. CDR3 sequence (DNA): TGCGCCAGCAGCCTTAGAGGGACCGGGGAGCTGTTTTTT. Protein: CASSLRGTGELFF. The rearrangement joins TRBV12-3 or TRBV12-4 to TRBJ2-2; perhaps TRBD2 as D (5 bases). This CDR3 region has 13 residues.

This clonotype showed up just a few times. The chain uses TRBV12-3 or TRBV12-4 and TRBJ1-1; D unclear. This CDR3 spans 14 amino acids. V gave up 1 base and J gave up 0 bases, with 6 bases separating them. The CDR3 nucleotides read TGTGCCAGCAGTTTAGATGAGATGAACACTGAAGCTTTCTTT. It codes for CASSLDEMNTEAFF.

This clonotype occurred many times. The V and J genes are TRBV9 and TRBJ2-7; D is perhaps TRBD2 (6 bases). Germline-derived CDR1 and CDR2 are SGDLS and YYNGEE. V was clipped by 7 bases and J by 2 bases, with 25 bases between them. The CDR3 extends over 17 amino acids. The CDR3 region has the DNA TGTGCCAGCGGAACTTTAGCGGAGGCACCATCTCCCTACGAGCAGTACTTC. It codes for CASGTLAEAPSPYEQYF.

This clonotype was observed many times. This sequence joins TRBV28 and TRBJ1-3, with TRBD1 as a possible D gene (5 bases). V gave up 5 bases and J gave up 0 bases, with 14 bases separating them. CDR1 and CDR2 (germline): MDHEN, SYDVKM. The CDR3 length is 16 residues. The CDR3, as DNA: TGTGCCAGCAGTGCCCTGATTGGGGCCTCTGGAAACACCATATATTTT. Protein sequence: CASSALIGASGNTIYF.

There are many counts of this clonotype. The V gene is TRBV7-2, the J gene TRBJ1-2; TRBD1 agrees at 7 bases. This CDR3 is 14 amino acids long. The germline V gene has CDR1 SGHTA and CDR2 FQGNSA. V was pared by 0 bases and J by 9 bases, with 7 bases of the junction left unmatched. Here the CDR3 reads CASSLAPRTGSYTF. The CDR3 DNA sequence: TGTGCCAGCAGCTTAGCCCCTCGGACAGGAAGCTACACCTTC.

This clonotype was counted many times. V usage is TRBV6-2 or TRBV6-3 and J usage is TRBJ1-3; D unresolved. Trimming cost V 6 bases and J 0 bases, with 12 bases left between them. Germline lookup yields CDR1 MNHEY and CDR2 SVGEGT. There are 15 residues in the CDR3. CDR3 sequence reads: CASRRAVSSGNTIYF. The CDR3 bases are TGTGCCAGCAGGAGGGCCGTAAGCTCTGGAAACACCATATATTTT.

This clonotype was counted many times. This chain connects TRBV7-9 to TRBJ2-5, with D tentatively TRBD2 (6 bases). Trimming shortened V by 5 bases and J by 0 bases, and 13 bases separated the two germline ends. This CDR3 comprises 15 residues. The V gene's germline CDR1 is SEHNR and CDR2 FQNEAQ (reference sequence). This CDR3 is CASSPHGGYQETQYF. The CDR3 DNA reads TGTGCCAGCAGCCCCCATGGGGGGTACCAAGAGACCCAGTACTTC.